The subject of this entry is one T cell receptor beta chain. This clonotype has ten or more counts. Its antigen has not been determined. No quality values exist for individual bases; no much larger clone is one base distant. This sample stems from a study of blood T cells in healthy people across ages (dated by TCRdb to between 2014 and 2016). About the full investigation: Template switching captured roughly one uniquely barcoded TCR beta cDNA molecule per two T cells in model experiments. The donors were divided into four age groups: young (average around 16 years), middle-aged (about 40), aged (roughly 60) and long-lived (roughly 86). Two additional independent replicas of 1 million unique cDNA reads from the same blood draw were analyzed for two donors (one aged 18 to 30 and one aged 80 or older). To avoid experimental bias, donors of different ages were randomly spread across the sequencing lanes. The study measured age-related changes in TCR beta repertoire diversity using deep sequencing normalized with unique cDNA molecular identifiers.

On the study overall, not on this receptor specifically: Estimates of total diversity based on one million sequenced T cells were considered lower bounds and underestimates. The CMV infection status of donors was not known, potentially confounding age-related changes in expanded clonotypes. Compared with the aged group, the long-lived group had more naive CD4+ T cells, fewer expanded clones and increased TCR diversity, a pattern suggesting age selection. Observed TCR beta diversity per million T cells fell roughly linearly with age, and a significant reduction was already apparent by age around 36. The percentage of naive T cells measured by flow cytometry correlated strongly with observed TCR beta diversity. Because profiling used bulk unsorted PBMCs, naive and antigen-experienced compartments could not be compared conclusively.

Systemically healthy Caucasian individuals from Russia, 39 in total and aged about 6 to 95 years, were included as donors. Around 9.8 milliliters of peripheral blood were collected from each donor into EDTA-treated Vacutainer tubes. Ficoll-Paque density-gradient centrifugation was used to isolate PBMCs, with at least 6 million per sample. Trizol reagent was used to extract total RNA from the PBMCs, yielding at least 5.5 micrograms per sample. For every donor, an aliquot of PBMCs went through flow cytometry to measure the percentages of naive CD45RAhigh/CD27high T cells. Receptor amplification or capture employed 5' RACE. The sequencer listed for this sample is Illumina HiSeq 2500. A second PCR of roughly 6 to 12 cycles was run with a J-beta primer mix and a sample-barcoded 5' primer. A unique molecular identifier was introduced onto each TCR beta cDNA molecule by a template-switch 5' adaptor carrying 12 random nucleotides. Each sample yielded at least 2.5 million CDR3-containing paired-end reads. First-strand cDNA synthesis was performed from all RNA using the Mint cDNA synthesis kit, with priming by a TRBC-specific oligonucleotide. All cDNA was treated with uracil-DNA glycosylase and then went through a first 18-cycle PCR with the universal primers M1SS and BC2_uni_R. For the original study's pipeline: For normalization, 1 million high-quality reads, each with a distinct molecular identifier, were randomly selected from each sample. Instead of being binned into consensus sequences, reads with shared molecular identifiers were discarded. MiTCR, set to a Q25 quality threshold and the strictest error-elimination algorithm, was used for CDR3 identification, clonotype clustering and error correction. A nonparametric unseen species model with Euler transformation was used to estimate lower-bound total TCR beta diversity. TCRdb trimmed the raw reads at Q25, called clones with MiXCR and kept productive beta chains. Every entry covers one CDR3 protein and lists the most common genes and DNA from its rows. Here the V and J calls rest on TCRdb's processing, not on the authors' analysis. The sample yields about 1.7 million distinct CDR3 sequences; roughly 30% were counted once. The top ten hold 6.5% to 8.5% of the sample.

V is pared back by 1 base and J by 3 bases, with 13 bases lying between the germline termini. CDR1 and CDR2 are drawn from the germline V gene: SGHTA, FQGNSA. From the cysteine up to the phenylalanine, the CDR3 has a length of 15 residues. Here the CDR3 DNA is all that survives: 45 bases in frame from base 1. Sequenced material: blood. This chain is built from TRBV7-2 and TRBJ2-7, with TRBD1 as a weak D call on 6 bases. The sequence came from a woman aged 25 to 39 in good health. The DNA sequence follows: TGTGCCAGCAGCTTAGTGGTTGGACAGATCTACGAGCAGTACTTC. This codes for CASSLVVGQIYEQYF.